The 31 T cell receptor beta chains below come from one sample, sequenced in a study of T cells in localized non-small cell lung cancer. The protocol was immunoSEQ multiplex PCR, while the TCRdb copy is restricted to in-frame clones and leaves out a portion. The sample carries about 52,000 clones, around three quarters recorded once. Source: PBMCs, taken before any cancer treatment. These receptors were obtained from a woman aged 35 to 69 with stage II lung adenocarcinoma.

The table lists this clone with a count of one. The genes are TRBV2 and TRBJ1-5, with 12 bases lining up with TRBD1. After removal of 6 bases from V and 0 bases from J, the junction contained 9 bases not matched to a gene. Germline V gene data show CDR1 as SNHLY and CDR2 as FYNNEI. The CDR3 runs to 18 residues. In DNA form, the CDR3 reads TGTGCCAGCAGCGGGACAGGGGGCCGCCTGGGTAGCAATCAGCCCCAGCATTTT. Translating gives CASSGTGGRLGSNQPQHF.

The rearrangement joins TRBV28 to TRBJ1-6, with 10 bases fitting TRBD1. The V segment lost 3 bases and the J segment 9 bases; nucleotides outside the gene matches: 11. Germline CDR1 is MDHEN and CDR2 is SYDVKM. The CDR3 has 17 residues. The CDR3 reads CASSLVVGGTGVSPLHF. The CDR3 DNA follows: TGTGCCAGCAGTTTGGTGGTTGGAGGGACAGGGGTTTCACCCCTCCACTTT. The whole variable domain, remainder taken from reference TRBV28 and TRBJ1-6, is DVKVTQSSRYLVKRTGEKVFLECVQDMDHENMFWYRQDPGLGLRLIYFSYDVKMKEKGDIPEGYSVSREKKERFSLILESASTNQTSMYLCASSLVVGGTGVSPLHFGNGTRLTVT.

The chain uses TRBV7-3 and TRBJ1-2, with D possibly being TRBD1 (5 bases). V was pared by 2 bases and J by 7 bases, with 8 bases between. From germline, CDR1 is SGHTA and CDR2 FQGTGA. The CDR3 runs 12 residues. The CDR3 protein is CASSLQGSGYTF. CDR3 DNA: TGTGCCAGCAGCTTACAGGGAAGTGGCTACACCTTC.

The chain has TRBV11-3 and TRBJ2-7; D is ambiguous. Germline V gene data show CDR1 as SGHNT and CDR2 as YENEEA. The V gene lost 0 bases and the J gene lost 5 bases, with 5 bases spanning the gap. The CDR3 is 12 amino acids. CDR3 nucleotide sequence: TGTGCCAGCAGCTTAGAAGGAGACGAGCAGTACTTC. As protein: CASSLEGDEQYF.

CDR3 amino acids: CSVVQGTSETQYF. In DNA, the CDR3 is TGCAGCGTTGTCCAGGGGACATCGGAGACCCAGTACTTC. The chain is built from TRBV29-1 and TRBJ2-5, with D tentatively TRBD1 (6 bases). V lost 4 bases and J lost 5, with 14 bases in between. The CDR3 runs to 13 residues. Germline V CDR1 and CDR2: SQVTM, ANQGSEA.

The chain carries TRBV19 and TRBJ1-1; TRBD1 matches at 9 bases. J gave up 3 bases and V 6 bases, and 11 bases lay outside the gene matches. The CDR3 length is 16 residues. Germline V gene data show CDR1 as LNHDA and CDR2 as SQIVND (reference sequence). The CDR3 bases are TGTGCCAGTAGCTCGAGACAGGGGGTTTGGTACACTGAAGCTTTCTTT. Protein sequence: CASSSRQGVWYTEAFF.

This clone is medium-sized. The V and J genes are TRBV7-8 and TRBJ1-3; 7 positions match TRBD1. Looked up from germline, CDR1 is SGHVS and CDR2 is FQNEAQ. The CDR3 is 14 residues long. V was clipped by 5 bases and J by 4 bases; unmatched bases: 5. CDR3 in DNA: TGTGCCAGCAGCCTGGACAGGTTCGGAAACACCATATATTTT. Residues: CASSLDRFGNTIYF.

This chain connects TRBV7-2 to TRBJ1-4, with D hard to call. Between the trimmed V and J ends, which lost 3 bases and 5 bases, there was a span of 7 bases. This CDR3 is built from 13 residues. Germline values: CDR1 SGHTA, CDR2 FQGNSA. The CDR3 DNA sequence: TGTGCCAGCAGCTTCTCCGGCAATGAAAAACTGTTTTTT. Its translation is CASSFSGNEKLFF. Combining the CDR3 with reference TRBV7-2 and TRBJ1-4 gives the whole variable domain GAGVSQSPSNKVTEKGKDVELRCDPISGHTALYWYRQSLGQGLEFLIYFQGNSAPDKSGLPSDRFSAERTGGSVSTLTIQRTQQEDSAVYLCASSFSGNEKLFFGSGTQLSVL.

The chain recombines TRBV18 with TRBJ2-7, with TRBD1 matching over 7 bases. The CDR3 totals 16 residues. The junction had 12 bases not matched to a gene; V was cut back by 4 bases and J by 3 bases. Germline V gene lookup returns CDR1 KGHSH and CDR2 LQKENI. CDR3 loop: CASSRSARGRVYEQYF. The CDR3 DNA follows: TGTGCCAGCTCACGCTCCGCAAGGGGGCGGGTCTACGAGCAGTACTTC. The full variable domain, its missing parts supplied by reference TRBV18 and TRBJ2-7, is NAGVMQNPRHLVRRRGQEARLRCSPMKGHSHVYWYRQLPEEGLKFMVYLQKENIIDESGMPKERFSAEFPKEGPSILRIQQVVRGDSAAYFCASSRSARGRVYEQYFGPGTRLTVT.

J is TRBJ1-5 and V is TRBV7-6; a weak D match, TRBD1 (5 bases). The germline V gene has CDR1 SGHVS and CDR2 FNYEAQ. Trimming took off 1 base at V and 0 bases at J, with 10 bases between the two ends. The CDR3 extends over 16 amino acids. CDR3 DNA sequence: TGTGCCAGCAGCTTAGAGGTTGGGACTAGCAATCAGCCCCAGCATTTT. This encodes CASSLEVGTSNQPQHF.

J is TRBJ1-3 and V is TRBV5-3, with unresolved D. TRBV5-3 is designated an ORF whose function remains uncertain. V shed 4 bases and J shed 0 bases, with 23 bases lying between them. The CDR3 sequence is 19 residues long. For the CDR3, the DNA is TGTGCCAGAAGCCAGGTAAAAGGGAAGACTCTGCTCTCTGGAAACACCATATATTTT. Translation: CARSQVKGKTLLSGNTIYF.

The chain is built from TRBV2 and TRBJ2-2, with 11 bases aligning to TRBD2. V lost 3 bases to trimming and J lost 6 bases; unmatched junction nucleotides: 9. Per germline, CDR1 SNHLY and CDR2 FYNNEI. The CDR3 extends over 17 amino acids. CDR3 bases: TGTGCCAGCAGTGAGGGGGTACTAGCGGGGGCCCCCGGGGAGCTGTTTTTT. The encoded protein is CASSEGVLAGAPGELFF.

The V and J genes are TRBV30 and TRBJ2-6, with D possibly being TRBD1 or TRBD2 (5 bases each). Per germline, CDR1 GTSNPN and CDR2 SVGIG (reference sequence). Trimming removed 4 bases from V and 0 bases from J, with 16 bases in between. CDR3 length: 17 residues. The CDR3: CAWNRGHISSGANVLTF. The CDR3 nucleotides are TGTGCCTGGAACCGGGGCCATATAAGCTCTGGGGCCAACGTCCTGACTTTC.

CDR3 sequence (DNA): TGTGCCAGCTCTTACAGTGCTAGCACAGATACGCAGTATTTT. Translation: CASSYSASTDTQYF. The chain recombines TRBV18 with TRBJ2-3; D remains unclear. Trimming shortened V by 6 bases and J by 0 bases, and 10 bases separated the two germline ends. CDR3 length equals 14 residues. CDR1 is KGHSH and CDR2 is LQKENI in the germline V gene.

CDR3 DNA: TGTGCCACCAGCAGAGATAGAAACAATGAGCAGTTCTTC. Translating gives CATSRDRNNEQFF. The chain has TRBV15 and TRBJ2-1; D remains unclear. Per germline, CDR1 LNHNV and CDR2 YYDKDF (reference sequence). The length of the CDR3 is 13 residues. V dropped 0 bases and J dropped 5 bases, with 5 bases sitting between them.

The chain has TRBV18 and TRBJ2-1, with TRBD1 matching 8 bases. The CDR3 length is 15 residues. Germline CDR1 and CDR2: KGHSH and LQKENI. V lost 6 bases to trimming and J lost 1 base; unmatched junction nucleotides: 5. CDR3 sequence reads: CASSGTGNSYNEQFF. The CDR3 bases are TGTGCCAGCTCGGGGACAGGAAATTCCTACAATGAGCAGTTCTTC.

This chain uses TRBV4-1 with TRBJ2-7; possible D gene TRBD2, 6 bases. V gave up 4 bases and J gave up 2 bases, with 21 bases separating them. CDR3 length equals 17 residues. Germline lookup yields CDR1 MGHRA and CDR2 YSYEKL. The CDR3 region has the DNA TGCGCCAGCAGCCCTTCCGGGACGGGAGCTGGAACCTACGAGCAGTACTTC. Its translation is CASSPSGTGAGTYEQYF.

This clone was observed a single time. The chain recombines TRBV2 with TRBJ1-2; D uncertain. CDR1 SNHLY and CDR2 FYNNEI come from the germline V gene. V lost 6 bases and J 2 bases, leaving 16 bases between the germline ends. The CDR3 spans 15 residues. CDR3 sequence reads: CASSAAGVLNYGYTF. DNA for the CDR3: TGTGCCAGCAGCGCAGCAGGCGTACTAAACTATGGCTACACCTTC.

The CDR3 nucleotides are TGCGCCAGCAGCTTGGGTTACGAGCAGTACTTC. Residues: CASSLGYEQYF. The chain has TRBV5-1 and TRBJ2-7; D remains unclear. Trimming removed 0 bases from V and 4 bases from J, with 2 bases in between. Germline V CDR1 and CDR2: SGHRS, YFSETQ. The CDR3 is 11 residues long.

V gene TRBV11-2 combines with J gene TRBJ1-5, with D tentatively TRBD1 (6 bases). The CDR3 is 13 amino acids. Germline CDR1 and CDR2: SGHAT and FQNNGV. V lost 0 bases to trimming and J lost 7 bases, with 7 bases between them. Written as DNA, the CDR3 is TGTGCCAGCAGCTTAGAAGGGGGACAGCCCCAGCATTTT. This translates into CASSLEGGQPQHF.

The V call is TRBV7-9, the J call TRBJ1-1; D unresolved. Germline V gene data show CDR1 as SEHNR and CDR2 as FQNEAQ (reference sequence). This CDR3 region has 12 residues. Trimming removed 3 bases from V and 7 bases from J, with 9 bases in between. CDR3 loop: CASSFDIFEAFF. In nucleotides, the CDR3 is TGTGCCAGCAGCTTTGACATCTTTGAAGCTTTCTTT.

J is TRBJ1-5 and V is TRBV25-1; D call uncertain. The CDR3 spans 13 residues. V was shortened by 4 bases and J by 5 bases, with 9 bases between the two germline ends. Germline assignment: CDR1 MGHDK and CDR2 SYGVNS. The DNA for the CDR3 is TGTGCCAGCAGTGGAGAAGTAGATCAGCCCCAGCATTTT. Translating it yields CASSGEVDQPQHF.

The CDR3 protein is CASSLGTSTDTQYF. CDR3 in DNA: TGTGCCAGCAGCTTAGGGACTAGCACAGATACGCAGTATTTT. The chain links TRBV7-2 to TRBJ2-3; D possibly corresponds to TRBD2 (5 bases). The CDR3 is 14 amino acids. Trimming left V 1 base short and J 0 bases short, with 5 bases between. Germline V gene data show CDR1 as SGHTA and CDR2 as FQGNSA.

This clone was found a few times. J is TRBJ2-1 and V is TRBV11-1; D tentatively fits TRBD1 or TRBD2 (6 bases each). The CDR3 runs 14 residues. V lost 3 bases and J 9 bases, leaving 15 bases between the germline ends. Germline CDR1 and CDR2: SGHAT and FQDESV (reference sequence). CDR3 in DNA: TGTGCCAGCAGCTTCTCCCAGGGGAGGAGTGAGCAGTTCTTC. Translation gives CASSFSQGRSEQFF.

DNA for the CDR3: TGTGCCAGCAGTTACCATAGACAGCTCTATGGCTACACCTTC. This sequence encodes CASSYHRQLYGYTF. This chain joins TRBV28 and TRBJ1-2; possible D gene TRBD1, 5 bases. V was trimmed by 4 bases and J by 4 bases, leaving 13 bases between them. The CDR3 loop spans 14 amino acids. CDR1 MDHEN and CDR2 SYDVKM come from the germline V gene.

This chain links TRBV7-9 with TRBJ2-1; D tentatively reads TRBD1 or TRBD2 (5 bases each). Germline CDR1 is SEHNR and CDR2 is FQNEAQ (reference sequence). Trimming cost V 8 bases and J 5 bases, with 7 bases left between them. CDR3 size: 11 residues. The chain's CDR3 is CASSGHNEQFF. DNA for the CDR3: TGTGCCAGCTCGGGGCACAATGAGCAGTTCTTC.

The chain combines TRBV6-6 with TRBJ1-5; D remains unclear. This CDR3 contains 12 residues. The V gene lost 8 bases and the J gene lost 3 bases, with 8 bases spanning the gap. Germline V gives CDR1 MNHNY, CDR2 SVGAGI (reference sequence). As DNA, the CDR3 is TGTGCCAGCTGTTGGGACAATCAGCCCCAGCATTTT. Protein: CASCWDNQPQHF.

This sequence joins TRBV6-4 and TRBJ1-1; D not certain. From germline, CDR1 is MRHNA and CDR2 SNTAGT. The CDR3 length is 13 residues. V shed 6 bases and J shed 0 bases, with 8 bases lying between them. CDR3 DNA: TGTGCCAGCAGGGCAGGCTTGAACACTGAAGCTTTCTTT. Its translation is CASRAGLNTEAFF.

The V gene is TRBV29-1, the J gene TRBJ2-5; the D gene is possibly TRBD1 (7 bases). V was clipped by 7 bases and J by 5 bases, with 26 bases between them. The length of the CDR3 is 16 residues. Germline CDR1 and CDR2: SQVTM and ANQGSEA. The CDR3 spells CSAGGGGRGIGETQYF. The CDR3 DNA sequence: TGCAGCGCCGGGGGCGGAGGCAGGGGGATCGGGGAGACCCAGTACTTC.

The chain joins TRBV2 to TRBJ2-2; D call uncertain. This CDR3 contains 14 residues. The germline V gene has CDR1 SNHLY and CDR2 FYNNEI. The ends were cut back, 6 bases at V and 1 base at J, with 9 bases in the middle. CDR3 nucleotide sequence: TGTGCCAGCAGCCCCTATGGGAACACCGGGGAGCTGTTTTTT. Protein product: CASSPYGNTGELFF.

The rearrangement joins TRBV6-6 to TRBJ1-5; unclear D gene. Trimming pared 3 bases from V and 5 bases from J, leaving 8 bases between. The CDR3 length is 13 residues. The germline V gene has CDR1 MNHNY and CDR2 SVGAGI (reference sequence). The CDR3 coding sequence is TGTGCCAGCAGTTATTCAGTGGATCAGCCCCAGCATTTT. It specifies CASSYSVDQPQHF.